The 32 T cell receptor beta chains given below trace back to one sample, sequenced in a study of cytomegalovirus exposure and HLA in healthy donors. Data came from immunoSEQ multiplex PCR; TCRdb stores just in-frame clones and leaves some out. The data show roughly 150,000 clones, 84% seen once. The sequenced material came from PBMCs. These TCRs come from a man under 40 in good health and CMV-seropositive.

The chain's CDR3 is CASRGSRENTEAFF. The CDR3 nucleotides read TGCGCCAGCCGCGGGTCGAGGGAGAACACTGAAGCTTTCTTT. V usage is TRBV5-1 and J usage is TRBJ1-1; D is unclear. This CDR3 has 14 amino acids. Germline V gene lookup returns CDR1 SGHRS and CDR2 YFSETQ. The V gene lost 7 bases and the J gene lost 1 base, with 14 bases spanning the gap.

A word on this clone: Within the sample, other DNA sequences also encode this same CDR3. This chain joins TRBV19 and TRBJ2-2; 7 bases map to TRBD1. Germline V gives CDR1 LNHDA, CDR2 SQIVND (reference sequence). This CDR3 is 14 amino acids long. Trimming at V came to 8 bases and at J to 0 bases, leaving 3 bases not matched to a gene. The CDR3 nucleotides read TGTGCCAGTTCGGGGACAGCGAACACCGGGGAGCTGTTTTTT. This translates into CASSGTANTGELFF.

V is TRBV7-2 and J is TRBJ2-7, with 7 bases identical to TRBD1. The CDR3 has 16 amino acids. Unmatched junction bases numbered 6, after V lost 1 base and J lost 0 bases. Germline lookup yields CDR1 SGHTA and CDR2 FQGNSA. The DNA of the CDR3 is TGTGCCAGCAGCTTAGTCGGACAGGTTAGCTCCTACGAGCAGTACTTC. As protein: CASSLVGQVSSYEQYF.

CDR3 protein: CAWSPIKRRSEKLFF. CDR3 sequence (DNA): TGTGCCTGGAGCCCGATTAAGAGGAGGAGTGAAAAACTGTTTTTT. This chain uses TRBV30 with TRBJ1-4; unclear D gene. Trimming cost V 3 bases and J 7 bases, with 18 bases left between them. Germline values: CDR1 GTSNPN, CDR2 SVGIG (reference sequence). The CDR3 extends over 15 amino acids.

This rearrangement joins TRBV19 to TRBJ1-2; a weak D match, TRBD1 (5 bases). Deletions cut 3 bases from V and 4 bases from J, with 18 bases between. In germline, CDR1 is LNHDA, CDR2 SQIVND (reference sequence). The CDR3 consists of 16 residues. The CDR3 bases are TGTGCCAGTAGTATTAGGGCAGGAGGGGATACCTATGGCTACACCTTC. Translating gives CASSIRAGGDTYGYTF.

DNA of the CDR3: TGTGCCAGCTCAATCGGGACAGGTGGACAGCCCCAGCATTTT. Its translation is CASSIGTGGQPQHF. V gene TRBV18 combines with J gene TRBJ1-5; 8 bases agree with TRBD1. Germline CDR1 KGHSH, CDR2 LQKENI. Unmatched junction bases numbered 7, after V lost 5 bases and J lost 7 bases. CDR3 length: 14 amino acids.

The chain is built from TRBV4-2 and TRBJ2-1; a weak D match, TRBD2 (6 bases). Germline CDR1 is LGHNA and CDR2 is YNFKEQ. CDR3 length equals 17 residues. Trimming pared 0 bases from V and 4 bases from J, leaving 16 bases between. The CDR3 sequence: CASSQDLSRGTYNEQFF. The CDR3 region has the DNA TGTGCCAGCAGCCAAGATCTCTCGCGGGGAACTTACAATGAGCAGTTCTTC.

The rearrangement links TRBV18 to TRBJ2-7; TRBD1 aligns across 9 bases. J gave up 8 bases and V 1 base, and 9 bases lay outside the gene matches. The germline gives CDR1 KGHSH, CDR2 LQKENI. The CDR3 runs to 15 residues. The CDR3 spells CASSPLETGGGKQYF. In nucleotides, the CDR3 is TGTGCCAGCTCACCACTCGAGACAGGGGGTGGCAAGCAGTACTTC.

The chain employs TRBV11-2 and TRBJ2-7, with D perhaps matching TRBD2 (7 bases). The CDR3 length is 14 residues. Trimming cost V 7 bases and J 7 bases, with 20 bases left between them. The V gene's germline CDR1 is SGHAT and CDR2 FQNNGV. In nucleotides, the CDR3 is TGTGCCAGCACCCTACTAGCTGGGAGGGGGGAGCAGTACTTC. This translates into CASTLLAGRGEQYF.

V gene TRBV6-4 combines with J gene TRBJ2-2, with D unclear. CDR3 size: 15 residues. V was clipped by 5 bases and J by 0 bases, with 10 bases between them. The germline V gene has CDR1 MRHNA and CDR2 SNTAGT. The CDR3 bases are TGTGCCAGCAGTCAATGGAGTACGAACACCGGGGAGCTGTTTTTT. Amino acid sequence: CASSQWSTNTGELFF.

This clone was found a few times. The V and J genes are TRBV19 and TRBJ2-2; 8 bases fit TRBD1. This CDR3 is 14 amino acids long. Germline V lookup: CDR1 LNHDA, CDR2 SQIVND (reference sequence). J lost 7 bases, V lost 7 bases, and 8 bases had no gene match. CDR3 region: CASMAGGIIGELFF. The CDR3 coding sequence is TGTGCCAGTATGGCAGGGGGCATTATCGGGGAGCTGTTTTTT.

The chain couples TRBV5-4 to TRBJ2-1, with 9 positions matching TRBD2. The germline V gene has CDR1 SGHNT and CDR2 YYREEE (reference sequence). J was trimmed by 0 bases and V by 4 bases; bases with no gene match: 2. The CDR3 consists of 15 residues. CDR3 nucleotides: TGTGCCAGCAGCGTAGCGGGGGACTCCTACAATGAGCAGTTCTTC. Translating it yields CASSVAGDSYNEQFF.

This clone has just a few counts. This sequence joins TRBV7-2 and TRBJ2-7, with 7 bases lining up with TRBD2. This CDR3 comprises 17 residues. V was pared by 2 bases and J by 0 bases, with 10 bases of the junction left unmatched. Germline CDR1 is SGHTA and CDR2 is FQGNSA. CDR3 loop: CASSLFGGVLTSYEQYF. For the CDR3, the DNA is TGTGCCAGCAGCTTATTTGGGGGGGTACTCACCTCCTACGAGCAGTACTTC.

The chain uses TRBV9 and TRBJ2-3, with a weak D call TRBD2 (6 bases). This CDR3 has 15 amino acids. Germline values: CDR1 SGDLS, CDR2 YYNGEE. The ends were cut back, 3 bases at V and 0 bases at J, with 11 bases in the middle. The CDR3 reads CASSGTGTSTDTQYF. DNA for the CDR3: TGTGCCAGCAGCGGTACCGGGACTAGCACAGATACGCAGTATTTT.

The J gene is TRBJ2-1, the V gene TRBV4-3; 10 bases line up with TRBD1. This CDR3 spans 17 amino acids. From germline, CDR1 is LGHNA and CDR2 YSLEER. After removal of 0 bases from V and 5 bases from J, the junction contained 7 bases not matched to a gene. The CDR3 is CASSQDRGTGAHNEQFF. The CDR3 nucleotides are TGCGCCAGCAGCCAAGATCGGGGGACAGGGGCCCACAATGAGCAGTTCTTC.

This chain uses TRBV10-3 with TRBJ2-6; 7 bases are a match to TRBD1. Looked up from germline, CDR1 is ENHRY and CDR2 is SYGVKD. The length of the CDR3 is 19 residues. J was trimmed by 2 bases and V by 4 bases; bases with no gene match: 14. The CDR3 spells CAISADRVQARPGANVLTF. CDR3 bases: TGTGCCATCAGTGCCGACAGGGTACAGGCTAGGCCTGGGGCCAACGTCCTGACTTTC.

There are a few counts of this clone. The genes are TRBV30 and TRBJ1-5; D unclear. Germline assignment: CDR1 GTSNPN and CDR2 SVGIG (reference sequence). The CDR3 has 14 residues. V gave up 0 bases and J gave up 1 base, with 7 bases separating them. Here the CDR3 reads CAWSVGGSNQPQHF. CDR3 bases: TGTGCCTGGAGTGTCGGAGGGAGCAATCAGCCCCAGCATTTT. The entire variable domain, with the rest obtained from reference TRBV30 and TRBJ1-5, is as follows: SQTIHQWPATLVQPVGSPLSLECTVEGTSNPNLYWYRQAAGRGLQLLFYSVGIGQISSEVPQNLSASRPQDRQFILSSKKLLLSDSGFYLCAWSVGGSNQPQHFGDGTRLSIL.

This chain joins TRBV9 and TRBJ2-6; TRBD1 matches at 11 bases. V was pared by 3 bases and J by 3 bases, with 8 bases of the junction left unmatched. Looked up from germline, CDR1 is SGDLS and CDR2 is YYNGEE. CDR3 length: 18 amino acids. DNA of the CDR3: TGTGCCAGCAGCGCACACCGGGACAGGGGGTTTGGGGCCAACGTCCTGACTTTC. It yields the protein CASSAHRDRGFGANVLTF.

The V call is TRBV6-1, the J call TRBJ2-2; TRBD1 matches at 8 bases. CDR1 and CDR2 (germline): MNHNS, SASEGT. After removal of 8 bases from V and 3 bases from J, the junction contained 8 bases not matched to a gene. The CDR3 totals 15 residues. This CDR3 is CASASPGGYTGELFF. DNA of the CDR3: TGTGCCAGCGCGAGCCCAGGGGGCTACACCGGGGAGCTGTTTTTT.

Ten or more counts support this clone. Different DNA sequences within this sample yield the same CDR3. J is TRBJ2-5 and V is TRBV7-9, with 7 bases matching TRBD2. CDR1 and CDR2 (germline): SEHNR, FQNEAQ (reference sequence). This CDR3 contains 13 residues. J was trimmed by 5 bases and V by 5 bases; bases with no gene match: 5. The CDR3: CASSRTSGETQYF. Here the CDR3 DNA reads TGTGCCAGCAGCCGGACTAGTGGGGAGACCCAGTACTTC.

V usage is TRBV28 and J usage is TRBJ2-1; possibly TRBD2 for D (6 bases). The CDR3 covers 14 residues. The V end lost 7 bases, the J end lost 2 bases, and 12 bases lay between the germline ends. Germline CDR1 reads MDHEN; CDR2 reads SYDVKM. This CDR3 reads CASTQRAAYNEQFF. The CDR3 bases are TGTGCCAGCACCCAGCGGGCCGCCTACAATGAGCAGTTCTTC.

This clone has just one count. This sequence joins TRBV29-1 and TRBJ2-3; D ambiguous. CDR3 length: 11 amino acids. Germline CDR1 SQVTM, CDR2 ANQGSEA. The V gene lost 4 bases and the J gene lost 4 bases, with 6 bases spanning the gap. The CDR3 region is CSVASADTQYF. CDR3 nucleotides: TGCAGCGTTGCTTCGGCAGATACGCAGTATTTT.

This clone was observed a single time. The gene calls are TRBV27 and TRBJ2-7; 11 positions match TRBD2. This CDR3 comprises 14 residues. The V segment lost 8 bases and the J segment 4 bases; nucleotides outside the gene matches: 7. Germline CDR1 and CDR2: MNHEY and SMNVEV (reference sequence). The CDR3 sequence is CASASGTSGYEQYF. Here the CDR3 DNA reads TGTGCCAGCGCATCCGGGACTAGCGGATACGAGCAGTACTTC.

The CDR3 region is CASSLGQGVEQYF. The CDR3 region has the DNA TGCGCCAGCAGCTTGGGTCAGGGGGTGGAACAGTACTTC. The V call is TRBV5-1, the J call TRBJ2-7; 7 nucleotides agree with TRBD1. The V gene's germline CDR1 is SGHRS and CDR2 YFSETQ. This CDR3 is built from 13 residues. V was pared by 0 bases and J by 10 bases, with 7 bases of the junction left unmatched. The complete variable domain, with remaining parts taken from reference TRBV5-1 and TRBJ2-7, reads KAGVTQTPRYLIKTRGQQVTLSCSPISGHRSVSWYQQTPGQGLQFLFEYFSETQRNKGNFPGRFSGRQFSNSRSEMNVSTLELGDSALYLCASSLGQGVEQYFGPGTRLTVT.

The rearrangement joins TRBV6-6 to TRBJ1-5, with 12 bases aligning to TRBD1. J lost 1 base, V lost 6 bases, and 4 bases had no gene match. Per the germline V gene, CDR1 is MNHNY and CDR2 is SVGAGI (reference sequence). The length of the CDR3 is 16 residues. The CDR3 is CASRPGQGASNQPQHF. In DNA, the CDR3 is TGTGCCAGCAGACCGGGACAGGGGGCGAGCAATCAGCCCCAGCATTTT.

As for this clone: The identical CDR3 is also encoded by other nucleotide sequences in the sample. This chain uses TRBV4-3 with TRBJ2-1; TRBD2 matches 11 bases. The V segment lost 0 bases and the J segment 4 bases; nucleotides outside the gene matches: 8. There are 18 residues in the CDR3. Germline V lookup: CDR1 LGHNA, CDR2 YSLEER. CDR3 loop: CASSQDLPGTSGYNEQFF. CDR3 bases: TGCGCCAGCAGCCAAGATTTACCCGGGACTAGCGGATACAATGAGCAGTTCTTC.

The table lists this clone with many counts. The chain links TRBV9 to TRBJ1-1; no definite D call. Germline V gene sequence: CDR1 SGDLS, CDR2 YYNGEE. This CDR3 spans 13 amino acids. V lost 3 bases and J lost 4, with 10 bases in between. As DNA, the CDR3 is TGTGCCAGCAGCGCCTCACTGAGCACTGAAGCTTTCTTT. Its translation is CASSASLSTEAFF.

This clone was seen more than once but under ten times. V is TRBV6-5 and J is TRBJ2-7; perhaps TRBD1 as D (5 bases). This CDR3 spans 15 amino acids. The germline V and J ends were trimmed by 0 bases and 3 bases, with 12 bases remaining between them. Germline loops: CDR1 MNHEY, CDR2 SVGAGI. The CDR3 DNA reads TGTGCCAGCAGTTACTCTTCGGACACGAGCTACGAGCAGTACTTC. Its translation is CASSYSSDTSYEQYF.

This chain uses TRBV5-1 with TRBJ2-5; D possibly corresponds to TRBD1 (5 bases). CDR3 length equals 14 residues. Germline CDR1 is SGHRS and CDR2 is YFSETQ. Trimming pared 4 bases from V and 4 bases from J, leaving 14 bases between. CDR3 amino acids: CASSAGPQGETQYF. CDR3 in DNA: TGCGCCAGCAGCGCCGGTCCCCAGGGAGAGACCCAGTACTTC.

The chain recombines TRBV7-6 with TRBJ2-7; tentative D call: TRBD1 (6 bases). V dropped 3 bases and J dropped 2 bases, with 20 bases sitting between them. The CDR3 consists of 17 residues. Germline CDR1 is SGHVS and CDR2 is FNYEAQ. Here the CDR3 reads CASSFFVGGPPPYEQYF. The CDR3 bases are TGTGCCAGCAGCTTTTTTGTTGGGGGCCCCCCTCCCTACGAGCAGTACTTC.

This clone is a singleton in its sample. The chain employs TRBV2 and TRBJ1-1, with D possibly TRBD1 on 6 matching bases. The germline V gene encodes CDR1 SNHLY and CDR2 FYNNEI. The germline V and J ends were trimmed by 6 bases and 8 bases, with 19 bases remaining between them. This CDR3 spans 14 amino acids. Here the CDR3 reads CASSATGQGLEAFF. The CDR3 nucleotides read TGTGCCAGCAGCGCGACGGGGCAGGGGTTAGAAGCTTTCTTT.

This chain links TRBV14 with TRBJ2-1; 7 bases map to TRBD2. CDR3 length: 17 residues. CDR1 is SGHDN, CDR2 FVKESK, per germline. V shed 0 bases, J shed 4 bases, and the junction held 9 bases outside the gene matches. CDR3: CASSQDRLAVLYNEQFF. The CDR3 nucleotides read TGTGCCAGCAGCCAAGATCGCCTAGCGGTACTTTACAATGAGCAGTTCTTC.